This TCR beta chain was identified in a study of blood T cell repertoires in COVID-19. Whole-study context: COVID-19 samples from acute and convalescent phases originated in the United States, Italy and Spain. T cells, B-cell-depleted T cells, or PBMCs provided the cDNA or gDNA that served as material.

The length of the CDR3 is 13 residues. With 6 bases clipped from V and 2 bases from J, the junction kept 4 bases outside the gene matches. Germline V gives CDR1 GTSNPN, CDR2 SVGIG (reference sequence). In the authors' workflow: By means of reference gene primer amplification, nucleated cell counts were estimated. Produced via immunoSEQ multiplex PCR; TCRdb's table is partial and in-frame only. V and J calls and clone size follow that table, whereas D and trimming were derived from the DNA. The sample records over 400,000 clones, roughly 89% being singletons. Seattle cases were enrolled at active infection and followed longitudinally.

Source material: peripheral blood. This chain connects TRBV30 to TRBJ2-5, with TRBD2 identical over 9 bases. This TCR was recovered from a woman in her 50s with COVID-19, enrolled during active disease. The CDR3 here is CACQAGGQETQYF. DNA for the CDR3: TGTGCCTGTCAGGCGGGGGGGCAAGAGACCCAGTACTTC.